This TCR beta chain was identified in a study of post-analysis software for immune sequencing data. Study-wide background: Disease trajectories encompassed relapsing-remitting, secondary progressive and progressive-relapsing multiple sclerosis. General study points: Controls had significantly higher normalized Chao1 diversity than multiple sclerosis patients. Samples prepared in the same batch strongly co-clustered by F measure. A few TRBV segments occurring more often in patients than controls included TRBV5-6, TRBV5-1 and TRBV20-1.

cDNA libraries of TCR beta carried unique molecular identifiers. T cells, roughly 0.9 to 11 million of them, yielded around 460,000 cDNA molecules. TCRdb re-derived calls from the PCR reads in MiXCR, one entry per CDR3 protein. The repertoire holds 750,000 to 950,000 distinct CDR3 sequences, with about 50% as singletons. Trimming removed 6 bases from V and 4 bases from J, with 16 bases in between. The CDR3 consists of 14 residues. Germline lookup yields CDR1 DFQATT and CDR2 SNEGSKA (reference sequence). With respect to this clonotype: Its antigen is unknown.

The clonotype originates from a girl aged 5-17 years with multiple sclerosis. Sample: blood. The chain is built from TRBV20-1 and TRBJ1-5; D is uncertain. CDR3 loop: CSAERGRTNQPQHF. As DNA, the CDR3 is TGCAGTGCAGAACGAGGACGGACGAATCAGCCCCAGCATTTT.